The 16 T cell receptor beta chains presented below share a single source sample, sequenced in a study of T-cell reconstitution after alpha-beta-depleted transplantation in children. A library of TCRbeta sequences, prepared with unique molecular identifiers, was generated. TCRdb re-derived calls from the PCR reads in MiXCR, one entry per CDR3 protein. The sample carries 550,000 to 600,000 distinct CDR3 sequences, 23% recorded once. The source was PBMCs, mostly from graft donor cells, collected 360 days after TCRalphabeta/CD19-depleted stem cell transplant. These receptors were collected from a boy less than two years old who had a stem cell transplant for acute myeloid leukemia, so the T cells may come from the graft donor.

V usage is TRBV24-1 and J usage is TRBJ2-7; maybe TRBD1 (5 bases). The ends were cut back, 6 bases at V and 1 base at J, with 6 bases in the middle. Germline CDR1 is KGHDR and CDR2 is SFDVKD. The CDR3 has 12 amino acids. The CDR3 loop is CATSPGSYEQYF. In DNA, the CDR3 is TGTGCCACCAGTCCAGGGTCCTACGAGCAGTACTTC.

This clonotype was detected a few times. The rearrangement uses TRBV20-1 and TRBJ1-5, with D possibly TRBD1 on 5 matching bases. Trimming removed 3 bases from V and 5 bases from J, with 11 bases in between. Germline CDR1 DFQATT, CDR2 SNEGSKA (reference sequence). The CDR3 runs 13 residues. DNA for the CDR3: TGCAGTGCTAGTTCAGGGTTGGATCAGCCCCAGCATTTT. Translation gives CSASSGLDQPQHF.

This clonotype was recorded many times. This rearrangement joins TRBV29-1 to TRBJ1-1, with 7 bases matching TRBD1. This CDR3 is built from 11 residues. The ends lost 6 bases at V and 10 bases at J; junction bases unmatched: 8. CDR1 and CDR2 from the germline V gene are SQVTM and ANQGSEA. This CDR3 is CSVIDRARAFF. The CDR3 coding sequence is TGCAGCGTGATAGACAGGGCGAGAGCTTTCTTT.

The table lists this clonotype with many counts. The chain employs TRBV20-1 and TRBJ2-3; the D is unclear. V was pared by 6 bases and J by 2 bases, with 21 bases between. The CDR3 has 16 amino acids. Germline CDR1 and CDR2: DFQATT and SNEGSKA (reference sequence). As DNA, the CDR3 is TGCAGTGCCGGTGTTAGGCTAGGGCCTACCACAGATACGCAGTATTTT. This gives the protein CSAGVRLGPTTDTQYF.

V usage is TRBV5-1 and J usage is TRBJ2-1; D is undetermined. This CDR3 is 14 amino acids long. V was clipped by 0 bases and J by 8 bases, with 12 bases between them. Germline-derived CDR1 and CDR2 are SGHRS and YFSETQ. CDR3 amino acids: CASSLAGIGDEQFF. The CDR3 coding sequence is TGCGCCAGCAGCTTGGCCGGTATCGGAGATGAGCAGTTCTTC. Together with reference TRBV5-1 and TRBJ2-1, the CDR3 gives the full variable domain: KAGVTQTPRYLIKTRGQQVTLSCSPISGHRSVSWYQQTPGQGLQFLFEYFSETQRNKGNFPGRFSGRQFSNSRSEMNVSTLELGDSALYLCASSLAGIGDEQFFGPGTRLTVL.

J is TRBJ2-1 and V is TRBV7-7, with D possibly being TRBD2 (6 bases). V was shortened by 4 bases and J by 5 bases, with 12 bases between the two germline ends. Per germline, CDR1 SSHAT and CDR2 FNYEAQ (reference sequence). The CDR3 totals 14 residues. The CDR3 reads CASSSRGRNNEQFF. CDR3 coding DNA: TGTGCCAGCAGCTCCCGGGGGAGAAACAATGAGCAGTTCTTC. Full variable domain (rest looked up from reference TRBV7-7 and TRBJ2-1): GAGVSQSPRYKVTKRGQDVTLRCDPISSHATLYWYQQALGQGPEFLTYFNYEAQPDKSGLPSDRFSAERPEGSISTLTIQRTEQRDSAMYRCASSSRGRNNEQFFGPGTRLTVL.

The chain employs TRBV20-1 and TRBJ2-5; no firm D call. Germline V gene sequence: CDR1 DFQATT, CDR2 SNEGSKA (reference sequence). V lost 1 base, J lost 1 base, and 10 bases lay in between. The length of the CDR3 is 14 residues. The CDR3 loop reads CSARAIGFQETQYF. The DNA of the CDR3 is TGCAGTGCTAGAGCTATCGGGTTCCAAGAGACCCAGTACTTC.

This clonotype was seen many times. The chain carries TRBV5-5 and TRBJ2-1, with 9 nucleotides matching TRBD2. Germline-derived CDR1 and CDR2 are SGHKS and YYEKEE (reference sequence). The CDR3 has 16 residues. Trimming took 4 bases from V and 3 from J; bases not matched to a gene: 8. Here the CDR3 reads CASSPPSSGVYNEQFF. The CDR3 DNA follows: TGTGCCAGCAGCCCTCCCTCTAGCGGGGTCTACAATGAGCAGTTCTTC.

CDR3 region: CASSQGTGGRMNTEAFF. DNA of the CDR3: TGCGCCAGCAGCCAAGGCACAGGGGGTCGAATGAACACTGAAGCTTTCTTT. The V gene is TRBV4-3, the J gene TRBJ1-1; 8 bases align to TRBD1. This CDR3 region has 17 residues. Germline V gene lookup returns CDR1 LGHNA and CDR2 YSLEER. J lost 0 bases, V lost 1 base, and 7 bases had no gene match.

This clonotype was seen repeatedly, ten times or more. The chain links TRBV2 to TRBJ2-6; D possibly corresponds to TRBD1 (5 bases). The CDR3 is made up of 15 amino acids. Germline lookup yields CDR1 SNHLY and CDR2 FYNNEI. The V end was cut by 6 bases, the J end by 1 base, with 10 bases between. The DNA for the CDR3 is TGTGCCAGCAGCGGCCACAGGTCTGGGGCCAACGTCCTGACTTTC. Translation gives CASSGHRSGANVLTF. Looking up the rest from reference TRBV2 and TRBJ2-6 gives the full variable domain: EPEVTQTPSHQVTQMGQEVILRCVPISNHLYFYWYRQILGQKVEFLVSFYNNEISEKSEIFDDQFSVERPDGSNFTLKIRSTKLEDSAMYFCASSGHRSGANVLTFGAGSRLTVL.

The chain employs TRBV20-1 and TRBJ2-5; D tentatively fits TRBD1 or TRBD2 (5 bases each). The CDR3 spans 16 residues. Germline lookup yields CDR1 DFQATT and CDR2 SNEGSKA (reference sequence). Trimming took 0 bases from V and 5 from J, leaving 19 bases between them. The CDR3 DNA follows: TGCAGTGCTAGAGAGGGTCGGGACCGAATGGGGGAGACCCAGTACTTC. Translating gives CSAREGRDRMGETQYF.

The gene calls are TRBV2 and TRBJ2-3; the D is unclear. This CDR3 is built from 13 residues. The germline V and J ends were trimmed by 6 bases and 2 bases, with 9 bases remaining between them. Germline loops: CDR1 SNHLY, CDR2 FYNNEI. The CDR3 sequence: CASRTDTTDTQYF. The CDR3 nucleotides are TGTGCCAGCAGGACGGATACCACAGATACGCAGTATTTT.

This clonotype has a count of ten or more. The chain joins TRBV28 to TRBJ2-1; D tentatively reads TRBD1 or TRBD2 (7 bases each). The V gene lost 8 bases and the J gene lost 9 bases, with 23 bases spanning the gap. Germline V gene data show CDR1 as MDHEN and CDR2 as SYDVKM. The CDR3 is 15 amino acids. This CDR3 is CASAAGGAGVVEQFF. CDR3 nucleotide sequence: TGTGCCAGCGCGGCAGGGGGGGCCGGGGTAGTTGAGCAGTTCTTC.

This clonotype was seen ten or more times. V is TRBV7-2 and J is TRBJ2-1; the D is unclear. V dropped 4 bases and J dropped 8 bases, with 12 bases sitting between them. CDR1 is SGHTA, CDR2 FQGNSA, per germline. CDR3 length: 13 residues. The CDR3 reads CASSSSPGYEQFF. The DNA for the CDR3 is TGTGCCAGCAGCTCTAGTCCCGGGTATGAGCAGTTCTTC.

This clonotype has only a few counts. The chain carries TRBV10-3 and TRBJ2-3; 10 positions agree with TRBD2. Trimming at V came to 8 bases and at J to 2 bases, leaving 4 bases not matched to a gene. This CDR3 has 14 residues. Germline CDR1 and CDR2: ENHRY and SYGVKD. The CDR3: CAIVAGGTTDTQYF. The CDR3 nucleotides read TGTGCCATCGTAGCGGGGGGCACCACAGATACGCAGTATTTT.

The V and J genes are TRBV5-6 and TRBJ2-7; 12 positions agree with TRBD1. Unmatched junction bases numbered 4, after V lost 2 bases and J lost 4 bases. This CDR3 comprises 15 residues. The germline gives CDR1 SGHDT, CDR2 YYEEEE. This chain's CDR3 is CASSFGGQGAYEQYV. The DNA for the CDR3 is TGTGCCAGCAGCTTCGGGGGACAGGGGGCTTACGAGCAGTACGTC.